This passage covers 31 T cell receptor beta chains from one sample sequenced in a study of blood T cell repertoires in COVID-19. The method was immunoSEQ multiplex PCR; TCRdb's version includes in-frame clones alone and lacks a portion of them. Found here are 350,000 to 500,000 clones, approximately 91% of them singletons; the top ten hold around 1.5%. The specimen sequenced was PBMCs or T cells enriched from blood (not recorded which). The receptors derive from a woman aged 18-29 years who had been exposed to COVID-19.

The genes are TRBV28 and TRBJ2-4, with 10 bases identical to TRBD2. The V segment lost 5 bases and the J segment 0 bases; nucleotides outside the gene matches: 13. The CDR3 consists of 19 residues. The germline CDR1 and CDR2 sequences are MDHEN and SYDVKM. The CDR3 region is CASSGLPSGRDGAKNIQYF. The CDR3 coding sequence is TGTGCCAGCAGTGGACTACCTAGCGGGAGAGATGGAGCCAAAAACATTCAGTACTTC. Together with reference TRBV28 and TRBJ2-4, the CDR3 gives the full variable domain: DVKVTQSSRYLVKRTGEKVFLECVQDMDHENMFWYRQDPGLGLRLIYFSYDVKMKEKGDIPEGYSVSREKKERFSLILESASTNQTSMYLCASSGLPSGRDGAKNIQYFGAGTRLSVL.

The rearrangement joins TRBV7-2 to TRBJ2-2, with unresolved D. Germline CDR1 and CDR2: SGHTA and FQGNSA. The CDR3 extends over 13 amino acids. V gave up 4 bases and J gave up 7 bases, with 10 bases separating them. CDR3 region: CASSSTRGGELFF. In DNA form, the CDR3 reads TGTGCCAGCAGCTCGACCCGAGGCGGGGAGCTGTTTTTT. The whole variable domain, filled in from reference TRBV7-2 and TRBJ2-2, reads GAGVSQSPSNKVTEKGKDVELRCDPISGHTALYWYRQSLGQGLEFLIYFQGNSAPDKSGLPSDRFSAERTGGSVSTLTIQRTQQEDSAVYLCASSSTRGGELFFGEGSRLTVL.

This clone was detected only once. The J gene is TRBJ2-1, the V gene TRBV15; possibly TRBD1 for D (5 bases). Germline CDR1 is LNHNV and CDR2 is YYDKDF (reference sequence). The CDR3 has 14 residues. The V end lost 1 base, the J end lost 6 bases, and 10 bases lay between the germline ends. CDR3 region: CATSRADRINEQFF. In DNA, the CDR3 is TGTGCCACCAGCAGAGCCGACAGAATCAATGAGCAGTTCTTC.

This clone turned up a few times. CDR3 in DNA: TGTGCCAGCAGCAAAATCCCCCCCGGACAGGAGGAGGGGGACACTGAAGCTTTCTTT. This sequence encodes CASSKIPPGQEEGDTEAFF. J is TRBJ1-1 and V is TRBV21-1; the D call TRBD1 from the table was never checked on the DNA. TRBV21-1 is an annotated pseudogene. The CDR3 has 19 amino acids.

The chain has TRBV5-4 and TRBJ1-1; no clear D. CDR1 is SGHNT, CDR2 YYREEE, per germline (reference sequence). Trimming stripped 0 bases from V and 0 bases from J, with 9 bases between. The CDR3 is 15 amino acids. CDR3 sequence (DNA): TGTGCCAGCAGCTTGGCGGAGCCTTTGAACACTGAAGCTTTCTTT. Amino acids: CASSLAEPLNTEAFF.

V usage is TRBV7-7 and J usage is TRBJ2-1; 8 nucleotides align to TRBD1. Trimming removed 2 bases from V and 5 bases from J; junction bases left unmatched: 2. CDR3 length equals 14 residues. The germline gives CDR1 SSHAT, CDR2 FNYEAQ (reference sequence). CDR3 region: CASSLQGAHNEQFF. CDR3 sequence (DNA): TGTGCCAGCAGCTTACAGGGGGCCCACAATGAGCAGTTCTTC.

The chain links TRBV24-1 to TRBJ2-6; D not resolved. The ends were cut back, 2 bases at V and 3 bases at J, with 4 bases in the middle. The CDR3 contains 14 residues. Germline loops: CDR1 KGHDR, CDR2 SFDVKD. The CDR3 is CATSDSLGANVLTF. CDR3 DNA: TGTGCCACCAGTGATTCTCTTGGGGCCAACGTCCTGACTTTC.

V gene TRBV9 combines with J gene TRBJ2-3; D not certain. The V gene lost 4 bases and the J gene lost 0 bases, with 15 bases spanning the gap. The CDR3 sequence is 16 residues long. Germline CDR1 and CDR2: SGDLS and YYNGEE. CDR3 coding DNA: TGTGCCAGCAGCCTCCAGGTGGTCACTAGCACAGATACGCAGTATTTT. Protein product: CASSLQVVTSTDTQYF.

This sequence joins TRBV27 and TRBJ2-2; D uncertain. Germline V gives CDR1 MNHEY, CDR2 SMNVEV (reference sequence). This CDR3 comprises 13 residues. V lost 3 bases and J 7 bases, leaving 9 bases between the germline ends. CDR3 protein: CASSFFEDGELFF. Here the CDR3 DNA reads TGTGCCAGCAGTTTCTTCGAGGACGGGGAGCTGTTTTTT.

Here the CDR3 reads CASSDRGGPDRDTQYF. The CDR3 DNA reads as TGTGCCAGCAGTGACCGGGGGGGCCCAGATCGAGATACGCAGTATTTT. This chain joins TRBV2 and TRBJ2-3; 8 bases agree with TRBD2. The CDR3 has 16 amino acids. The ends lost 3 bases at V and 5 bases at J; junction bases unmatched: 10. Germline V gene sequence: CDR1 SNHLY, CDR2 FYNNEI.

The chain employs TRBV7-9 and TRBJ1-1, with D perhaps TRBD1 (6 bases). The V end lost 3 bases, the J end lost 0 bases, and 11 bases lay between the germline ends. This CDR3 contains 15 residues. Germline V gives CDR1 SEHNR, CDR2 FQNEAQ (reference sequence). In DNA form, the CDR3 reads TGTGCCAGCAGCTTCCTACAGGGTATGAACACTGAAGCTTTCTTT. This encodes CASSFLQGMNTEAFF.

This clone appeared a few times. The V and J genes are TRBV28 and TRBJ1-2, with a possible D match to TRBD1 (5 bases). This CDR3 region has 13 residues. Deletions cut 11 bases from V and 2 bases from J, with 15 bases between. In germline, CDR1 is MDHEN, CDR2 SYDVKM. CDR3 DNA: TGTGCCGCTGGGGGGGTATTGAACTATGGCTACACCTTC. This gives the protein CAAGGVLNYGYTF.

The rearrangement uses TRBV10-3 and TRBJ2-5; 10 bases match TRBD1. Trimming at V came to 3 bases and at J to 5 bases, leaving 9 bases not matched to a gene. Germline CDR1 and CDR2: ENHRY and SYGVKD. This CDR3 is 16 amino acids long. Written as DNA, the CDR3 is TGTGCCATCAGTGACCGAATCGGGACAGGGGACGAGACCCAGTACTTC. Amino acids: CAISDRIGTGDETQYF.

This sequence joins TRBV5-5 and TRBJ1-6; weak D call: TRBD1 (6 bases). This CDR3 has 16 residues. Germline V gives CDR1 SGHKS, CDR2 YYEKEE (reference sequence). Trimming stripped 1 base from V and 7 bases from J, with 15 bases between. The CDR3 protein is CASSLSQGGLNSPLHF. The CDR3 DNA is TGTGCCAGCAGCTTGTCACAGGGCGGGTTAAATTCACCCCTCCACTTT.

V usage is TRBV19 and J usage is TRBJ2-2, with 9 bases that match TRBD1. The CDR3 consists of 14 residues. Unmatched junction bases numbered 8, after V lost 10 bases and J lost 5 bases. Germline CDR1 reads LNHDA; CDR2 reads SQIVND (reference sequence). CDR3 in DNA: TGTGCCACTAACCGGGACAGGGAAACCGGGGAGCTGTTTTTT. It specifies CATNRDRETGELFF. The whole variable domain, remainder taken from reference TRBV19 and TRBJ2-2, is DGGITQSPKYLFRKEGQNVTLSCEQNLNHDAMYWYRQDPGQGLRLIYYSQIVNDFQKGDIAEGYSVSREKKESFPLTVTSAQKNPTAFYLCATNRDRETGELFFGEGSRLTVL.

The V call is TRBV7-6, the J call TRBJ1-3; D gene uncertain. V lost 5 bases to trimming and J lost 1 base, with 9 bases between them. The CDR3 sequence is 14 residues long. Looked up from germline, CDR1 is SGHVS and CDR2 is FNYEAQ. CDR3 protein: CASSAGVSGNTIYF. In nucleotides, the CDR3 is TGTGCCAGCAGCGCAGGTGTTTCTGGAAACACCATATATTTT.

The V and J genes are TRBV6-4 and TRBJ1-6; D is unclear. V was trimmed by 2 bases and J by 5 bases, leaving 10 bases between them. The CDR3 is 15 residues long. Germline CDR1 MRHNA, CDR2 SNTAGT. The CDR3 is CASSDGHENNSPLHF. DNA of the CDR3: TGTGCCAGCAGTGACGGGCACGAAAATAATTCACCCCTCCACTTT.

The chain employs TRBV18 and TRBJ1-2; maybe TRBD1 (5 bases). The V gene lost 2 bases and the J gene lost 1 base, with 8 bases spanning the gap. This CDR3 region has 14 residues. Germline V CDR1 and CDR2: KGHSH, LQKENI. The CDR3 sequence is CASSPATVNYGYTF. CDR3 DNA: TGTGCCAGCTCACCAGCGACAGTTAACTATGGCTACACCTTC.

The CDR3 here is CASSDWSGAQETQYF. The CDR3 nucleotides read TGTGCCAGCAGTGACTGGAGCGGCGCCCAAGAGACCCAGTACTTC. The chain couples TRBV2 to TRBJ2-5; D is possibly TRBD2 (5 bases). With 3 bases removed from V and 1 base from J, the gap between germline ends came to 12 bases. The CDR3 runs 15 residues. Germline V CDR1 and CDR2: SNHLY, FYNNEI. Full variable domain (remainder filled in from reference TRBV2 and TRBJ2-5): EPEVTQTPSHQVTQMGQEVILRCVPISNHLYFYWYRQILGQKVEFLVSFYNNEISEKSEIFDDQFSVERPDGSNFTLKIRSTKLEDSAMYFCASSDWSGAQETQYFGPGTRLLVL.

In DNA, the CDR3 is TGTGCCAGCAGCTTAACGGGATACGAGCAGTACTTC. Translating gives CASSLTGYEQYF. This chain connects TRBV7-9 to TRBJ2-7; D possibly corresponds to TRBD2 (5 bases). The germline V gene encodes CDR1 SEHNR and CDR2 FQNEAQ (reference sequence). This CDR3 contains 12 residues. Trimming shortened V by 2 bases and J by 4 bases, and 6 bases separated the two germline ends.

A word on this clone: Other DNA sequences in the sample encode the same CDR3. The chain uses TRBV6-1 and TRBJ1-5; TRBD1 matches 9 bases. The length of the CDR3 is 15 residues. Germline values: CDR1 MNHNS, CDR2 SASEGT. V gave up 2 bases and J gave up 5 bases; unmatched junction bases: 4. The CDR3 DNA is TGTGCCAGCAGTGAAATGGGACAGGGCTATCAGCCCCAGCATTTT. Translated: CASSEMGQGYQPQHF.

This clone was picked up one time. This rearrangement joins TRBV10-3 to TRBJ2-7; D perhaps matches TRBD1 (6 bases). This CDR3 has 13 residues. Trimming took 3 bases from V and 5 from J, leaving 11 bases between them. The V gene's germline CDR1 is ENHRY and CDR2 SYGVKD. CDR3 protein: CAISEGGGDEQYF. CDR3 in DNA: TGTGCCATCAGTGAAGGGGGTGGGGACGAGCAGTACTTC.

The chain combines TRBV5-6 with TRBJ1-1; weak D call: TRBD1 (5 bases). The CDR3 is made up of 13 amino acids. The germline V gene has CDR1 SGHDT and CDR2 YYEEEE. Trimming cost V 3 bases and J 7 bases, with 13 bases left between them. The CDR3 sequence: CASSSGRGLEAFF. The DNA of the CDR3 is TGTGCCAGCAGCTCCGGGAGGGGACTTGAAGCTTTCTTT.

The chain is built from TRBV6-5 and TRBJ1-2; D might be TRBD1 (5 bases). CDR3 length: 13 residues. V lost 0 bases, J lost 6 bases, and 8 bases lay in between. The germline CDR1 and CDR2 sequences are MNHEY and SVGAGI. CDR3 sequence (DNA): TGTGCCAGCAGTTACTCAGGGGTACATGGCTACACCTTC. The encoded protein is CASSYSGVHGYTF.

J is TRBJ2-7 and V is TRBV28; 7 nucleotides agree with TRBD1. Germline-derived CDR1 and CDR2 are MDHEN and SYDVKM. V was pared by 2 bases and J by 3 bases, with 4 bases of the junction left unmatched. This CDR3 spans 14 amino acids. CDR3 nucleotides: TGTGCCAGCAGTTTACTACAGGGGAACTACGAGCAGTACTTC. Amino acids: CASSLLQGNYEQYF.

This sequence joins TRBV18 and TRBJ1-3; possibly TRBD1 for D (5 bases). CDR3 size: 17 residues. Germline CDR1 is KGHSH and CDR2 is LQKENI. The V end lost 2 bases, the J end lost 0 bases, and 14 bases lay between the germline ends. The CDR3 bases are TGTGCCAGCTCACCAATATCGGGACTGAGCTCTGGAAACACCATATATTTT. It is translated as CASSPISGLSSGNTIYF.

Remarks on this clone: The germline gene is not matched at one end of the junction; a read error may be the cause. This sequence joins TRBV29-1 and TRBJ1-3; D is ambiguous. Looked up from germline, CDR1 is SQVTM and CDR2 is ANQGSEA. The CDR3 totals 13 residues. This chain's CDR3 is CSAEAGSGNTIYF. The CDR3 nucleotides are TGCAGCGCTGAAGCGGGGTCTGGAAACACCATATATTTT. Full variable domain (missing parts from reference TRBV29-1 and TRBJ1-3): SAVISQKPSRDICQRGTSLTIQCQVDSQVTMMFWYRQQPGQSLTLIATANQGSEATYESGFVIDKFPISRPNLTFSTLTVSNMSPEDSSIYLCSAEAGSGNTIYFGEGSWLTVV.

The rearrangement uses TRBV11-2 and TRBJ2-7; TRBD2 agrees at 11 bases. Per germline, CDR1 SGHAT and CDR2 FQNNGV. CDR3 length: 17 amino acids. The J segment lost 3 bases and the V segment lost 4 bases, leaving 11 bases of the junction unmatched. DNA for the CDR3: TGTGCCAGCAGCTCCCGTACTAGCGGGAGATGGGGCTACGAGCAGTACTTC. It specifies CASSSRTSGRWGYEQYF.

The chain links TRBV6-5 to TRBJ1-3, with TRBD1 as a possible D gene (5 bases). The CDR3 runs to 15 residues. Germline lookup yields CDR1 MNHEY and CDR2 SVGAGI. V was trimmed by 4 bases and J by 1 base, leaving 11 bases between them. CDR3 in amino acids: CASSFDRGSGNTIYF. Written as DNA, the CDR3 is TGTGCCAGCAGTTTCGATCGGGGGTCTGGAAACACCATATATTTT.

The chain employs TRBV9 and TRBJ2-4; 13 bases line up with TRBD2. Germline V gene sequence: CDR1 SGDLS, CDR2 YYNGEE. V shed 2 bases, J shed 8 bases, and the junction held 1 base outside the gene matches. The CDR3 covers 14 residues. The CDR3: CASSVTSGGDIQYF. The CDR3 bases are TGTGCCAGCAGCGTTACTAGCGGGGGGGACATTCAGTACTTC.

V gene TRBV7-2 combines with J gene TRBJ2-5; 12 bases are shared with TRBD2. Germline V CDR1 and CDR2: SGHTA, FQGNSA. Unmatched junction bases numbered 2, after V lost 4 bases and J lost 2 bases. The CDR3 extends over 15 amino acids. CDR3 residues: CASSSGLAGQETQYF. In DNA form, the CDR3 reads TGTGCCAGCAGCTCAGGACTAGCGGGGCAAGAGACCCAGTACTTC. Supplemented by reference TRBV7-2 and TRBJ2-5, the full variable domain reads GAGVSQSPSNKVTEKGKDVELRCDPISGHTALYWYRQSLGQGLEFLIYFQGNSAPDKSGLPSDRFSAERTGGSVSTLTIQRTQQEDSAVYLCASSSGLAGQETQYFGPGTRLLVL.